The rows below give T cell receptor beta chains drawn from one sample of a study of T cells after yellow fever vaccination. TCRdb itself ran the 5' RACE reads through MiXCR, one entry per CDR3 protein. In the table there are 400,000 to 450,000 distinct CDR3 sequences, 18% of which are singletons. This sample comprised PBMCs, obtained before the yellow fever booster vaccination. These receptors were taken from a man between 18 and 29 years old who received the YFV17D yellow fever vaccine. CDR3s include the opening cysteine and the closing phenylalanine or tryptophan. The order of the fields is clone size, D gene, J gene, V gene, CDR3 DNA, CDR3 protein. The D gene is left open where the match is weak. Not all rows give a size; the values are once, few, many and, for expanded clones, a class.

abundance: -
d_gene: -
j_gene: TRBJ2-1
v_gene: TRBV21-1
CDR3nt: TGTGCCAGCAGCAAAGCGCACGGACTAGCGGGGAATGAGCAGTTCTTC
CDR3aa: CASSKAHGLAGNEQFF

abundance: -
d_gene: TRBD1
j_gene: TRBJ2-5
v_gene: TRBV15
CDR3nt: TGTGCCACCAAGGGAACCAGACAGGGCCAAGAGACCCAGTACTTC
CDR3aa: CATKGTRQGQETQYF

abundance: -
d_gene: -
j_gene: TRBJ1-1
v_gene: TRBV2
CDR3nt: TGTGCCAGCAAACCACCCTCCGTAGGCACTGAAGCTTTCTTT
CDR3aa: CASKPPSVGTEAFF

abundance: -
d_gene: TRBD1
j_gene: TRBJ1-1
v_gene: TRBV19
CDR3nt: TGTGCCAGTAGTAGATTATGGACAGGGATTTTTGACACTGAAGCTTTCTTT
CDR3aa: CASSRLWTGIFDTEAFF

abundance: -
d_gene: -
j_gene: TRBJ2-3
v_gene: TRBV2
CDR3nt: TGTGCCAGCAGTGAAGATCGGGGAGATACGCAGTATTTT
CDR3aa: CASSEDRGDTQYF

abundance: few
d_gene: TRBD1
j_gene: TRBJ1-1
v_gene: TRBV20-1
CDR3nt: TGCAGTGCTAGAAACCGGGACAGGGGCTACACTGAAGCTTTCTTT
CDR3aa: CSARNRDRGYTEAFF

abundance: -
d_gene: TRBD1
j_gene: TRBJ2-5
v_gene: TRBV7-3
CDR3nt: TGTGCCAGCAGCCCCCAGACAGGGATGGGCGGGGAGACCCAGTACTTC
CDR3aa: CASSPQTGMGGETQYF

abundance: few
d_gene: -
j_gene: TRBJ1-5
v_gene: TRBV21-1
CDR3nt: TGTGCCAGCAGCAACTACAGGGAAGTGGCTGGCAATCAGCCCCAGCATTTT
CDR3aa: CASSNYREVAGNQPQHF

abundance: many
d_gene: TRBD1
j_gene: TRBJ2-2
v_gene: TRBV6-4
CDR3nt: TGTGCCAGCAGTGACGGCAGGGGGCATTCCGGGGAGCTGTTTTTT
CDR3aa: CASSDGRGHSGELFF

abundance: -
d_gene: TRBD1
j_gene: TRBJ2-7
v_gene: TRBV10-3
CDR3nt: TGTGCCATCAGCGGGACAGGTAGGGTCCACGAGCAGTACTTC
CDR3aa: CAISGTGRVHEQYF

abundance: -
d_gene: -
j_gene: TRBJ2-4
v_gene: TRBV2
CDR3nt: TGTGCCAGCGTGGAGGGGGGGCGAGTCATTCAGTACTTC
CDR3aa: CASVEGGRVIQYF

abundance: -
d_gene: -
j_gene: TRBJ1-1
v_gene: TRBV6-2/TRBV6-3
CDR3nt: TGTGCCAGCACCTCCGGGGAAAACACTGAAGCTTTCTTT
CDR3aa: CASTSGENTEAFF

abundance: few
d_gene: -
j_gene: TRBJ1-1
v_gene: TRBV19
CDR3nt: TGTGCCAGTATCCCCACGGGGCTGTGGACTGAAGCTTTCTTT
CDR3aa: CASIPTGLWTEAFF

abundance: few
d_gene: -
j_gene: TRBJ2-3
v_gene: TRBV9
CDR3nt: TGTGCCAGCAGCGTAAGGAGGGACACAGTGTGGGTGGCAGATACGCAGTATTTT
CDR3aa: CASSVRRDTVWVADTQYF

abundance: few
d_gene: -
j_gene: TRBJ2-3
v_gene: TRBV18
CDR3nt: TGTGCCAGCTCACCTCCTTCCGGGGTTACAGATACGCAGTATTTT
CDR3aa: CASSPPSGVTDTQYF

abundance: few
d_gene: -
j_gene: TRBJ2-1
v_gene: TRBV27
CDR3nt: TGTGCCAGCGGAGGTTCCAGGGACGCGATGGGTCCTTCCTACAATGAGCAGTTCTTC
CDR3aa: CASGGSRDAMGPSYNEQFF